Listed below are T cell receptor beta chains from one sample, sequenced in a study of cytotoxic CD8 clonotypes in ibrutinib-treated CLL. The repertoire was sequenced with immunoSEQ multiplex PCR; TCRdb's copy has only in-frame clones and lacks some. Of approximately 11,000 clones listed, around 81% are singletons. The sample in question was PBMCs, obtained at disease progression, from a patient treated with ibrutinib. Every receptor here comes from a human donor with chronic lymphocytic leukemia. Each CDR3 is given with its conserved first and last residue. A D gene is named only where the DNA matches it firmly. Clone size is shown for a subset of rows, as once, few, many or a class of expanded clone.

clone_size	j_call	v_call	d_call	cdr3_aa	cdr3_nt
few	TRBJ2-1	TRBV6-6	TRBD1	CASTPGQGYNEQFF	TGTGCCAGCACTCCGGGACAGGGGTACAATGAGCAGTTCTTC
.	TRBJ1-5	TRBV7-9	TRBD1	CASSRTDRGSNQPQHF	TGTGCCAGCAGCCGCACCGACAGGGGATCAAATCAGCCCCAGCATTTT
.	TRBJ2-2	TRBV9	TRBD2	CASSVGTSGSNTGELFF	TGTGCCAGCAGCGTAGGGACTAGCGGGAGTAACACCGGGGAGCTGTTTTTT
.	TRBJ2-3	TRBV2	.	CASSVAGGKDTQYF	TGTGCCAGCAGTGTTGCCGGGGGCAAAGATACGCAGTATTTT
.	TRBJ1-4	TRBV6-1	.	CASSEFRGSSGEKLFF	TGTGCCAGCAGTGAATTCCGTGGGTCGTCGGGTGAAAAACTGTTTTTT
.	TRBJ1-4	TRBV5-4	.	CASSKSVNEKLFF	TGTGCCAGCAGTAAATCAGTTAATGAAAAACTGTTTTTT
.	TRBJ2-6	TRBV30	.	CAWSVLGSYSGANVLTF	TGTGCCTGGAGTGTATTGGGCTCGTACTCTGGGGCCAACGTCCTGACTTTC
.	TRBJ2-7	TRBV27	.	CASSFSYGAAYEQYF	TGTGCCAGCAGTTTCTCCTACGGGGCCGCCTACGAGCAGTACTTC
.	TRBJ1-2	TRBV9	.	CASTLSLNYGYTF	TGTGCCAGCACCCTCAGCCTAAACTATGGCTACACCTTC
.	TRBJ2-3	TRBV2	.	CASSETGDTQYF	TGTGCCAGCAGTGAAACGGGAGATACGCAGTATTTT
few	TRBJ1-5	TRBV11-3	.	CASPRGQPQHF	TGTGCCTCCCCCCGGGGGCAGCCCCAGCATTTT
.	TRBJ2-7	TRBV25-1	TRBD2	CASSEYASGKMGEQYF	TGTGCCAGCAGTGAATACGCTAGCGGGAAAATGGGAGAGCAGTACTTC
.	TRBJ1-1	TRBV7-3	TRBD1	CASSLILRTGTRRNTEAFF	TGTGCCAGCAGCTTAATATTAAGGACAGGGACTAGAAGGAACACTGAAGCTTTCTTT
.	TRBJ2-1	TRBV7-3	TRBD1	CASSLGDRGNEQFF	TGTGCCAGCAGCTTAGGGGACAGGGGCAATGAGCAGTTCTTC
.	TRBJ2-5	TRBV7-9	TRBD1	CASSPWDSRETQYF	TGTGCCAGCAGCCCATGGGACAGCCGAGAGACCCAGTACTTC
.	TRBJ1-2	TRBV2	TRBD1	CASSLQGADYGYTF	TGTGCCAGCAGTTTACAGGGGGCAGACTATGGCTACACCTTC
.	TRBJ2-6	TRBV10-3	.	CAISEGFGANVLTF	TGTGCCATCAGTGAGGGTTTCGGGGCCAACGTCCTGACTTTC
.	TRBJ1-2	TRBV28	TRBD1	CASSLGGGSYGYTF	TGTGCCAGCAGTTTGGGAGGGGGCAGCTATGGCTACACCTTC
.	TRBJ2-2	TRBV9	TRBD2	CASSASGRANNAGELFF	TGTGCCAGCAGCGCCAGCGGGAGGGCCAATAATGCCGGGGAGCTGTTTTTT
.	TRBJ1-4	TRBV10-3	TRBD1	CAISELGQENNEKLFF	TGTGCCATCAGTGAGCTGGGACAGGAGAATAATGAAAAACTGTTTTTT
few	TRBJ2-7	TRBV7-6	.	CASSLLASFDSYEQYF	TGTGCCAGCAGCTTATTAGCTAGCTTCGACTCCTACGAGCAGTACTTC
once	TRBJ2-7	TRBV5-1	.	CASSDRGSDYEQYF	TGCGCCAGCAGCGACCGTGGCTCGGACTACGAGCAGTACTTC
once	TRBJ2-1	TRBV5-1	TRBD1	CASSLATGGLEQFF	TGCGCCAGCAGCTTGGCCACAGGGGGCCTTGAGCAGTTCTTC
.	TRBJ2-7	TRBV18	.	CASSSSAPSYEQYF	TGTGCCAGCTCCTCCTCAGCCCCGTCCTACGAGCAGTACTTC
.	TRBJ2-1	TRBV27	.	CASSGGHGANEQFF	TGTGCCAGCAGCGGGGGCCATGGGGCCAATGAGCAGTTCTTC
.	TRBJ2-6	TRBV19	.	CASKVVGANVLTF	TGTGCCAGTAAAGTTGTTGGGGCCAACGTCCTGACTTTC
.	TRBJ2-3	TRBV9	.	CASSVGPGLDTQYF	TGTGCCAGCAGCGTAGGTCCCGGGTTAGATACGCAGTATTTT
.	TRBJ1-1	TRBV28	.	CASSPSGRGRFPEAFF	TGTGCCAGCAGTCCCTCTGGGAGGGGCAGGTTCCCTGAAGCTTTCTTT
.	TRBJ1-1	TRBV2	.	CASIRDQNTEAFF	TGTGCCAGCATTAGGGACCAGAACACTGAAGCTTTCTTT
.	TRBJ2-1	TRBV7-2	TRBD2	CASSLGLAGAREQFF	TGTGCCAGCAGCTTAGGCCTAGCGGGAGCTCGGGAGCAGTTCTTC
.	TRBJ2-5	TRBV10-2	.	CASSESVDQETQYF	TGCGCCAGCAGTGAGTCGGTGGATCAAGAGACCCAGTACTTC
.	TRBJ2-6	TRBV19	.	CASTPDGDLWANVLTF	TGTGCCAGTACCCCGGACGGGGACCTCTGGGCCAACGTCCTGACTTTC
few	TRBJ1-1	TRBV28	.	CASSLWDLSRAFF	TGTGCCAGCAGTTTATGGGACCTCTCAAGGGCTTTCTTT
.	TRBJ2-3	TRBV28	.	CASSFPGVEADTQYF	TGTGCCAGCAGTTTCCCCGGAGTGGAGGCAGATACGCAGTATTTT
.	TRBJ2-3	TRBV10-3	.	CAISESRDTDTQYF	TGTGCCATCAGTGAGTCGAGGGACACAGATACGCAGTATTTT
.	TRBJ1-2	TRBV7-2	.	CASSSYLAVPNYGYTF	TGTGCCAGCAGCTCGTACTTGGCGGTGCCTAACTATGGCTACACCTTC
.	TRBJ1-4	TRBV2	TRBD1	CANGQAAATNEKLFF	TGTGCCAACGGACAGGCCGCCGCAACTAATGAAAAACTGTTTTTT
.	TRBJ2-1	TRBV19	TRBD2	CASSLSTGTSGDNEQFF	TGTGCCAGTAGCCTTTCTACCGGGACTAGCGGGGACAATGAGCAGTTCTTC
.	TRBJ2-2	TRBV2	.	CASSPEGVWENTGELFF	TGTGCCAGCAGCCCGGAAGGGGTGTGGGAAAACACCGGGGAGCTGTTTTTT
.	TRBJ2-3	TRBV18	.	CASSTLDTQYF	TGTGCCAGCTCAACCCTAGATACGCAGTATTTT
.	TRBJ1-5	TRBV11-2	.	CASSPNGGGKNQPQHF	TGTGCCAGCAGCCCTAATGGGGGCGGCAAGAATCAGCCCCAGCATTTT
few	TRBJ1-5	TRBV21-1	.	CANNVQVSNQPQHF	TGTGCCAACAATGTCCAGGTTAGCAATCAGCCCCAGCATTTT
.	TRBJ2-1	TRBV5-1	.	CASSLFAGTYNEQFF	TGCGCCAGCAGCTTGTTCGCGGGAACCTACAATGAGCAGTTCTTC
.	TRBJ2-7	TRBV30	.	CAWSPTPSIYEQYF	TGTGCCTGGAGTCCGACTCCTTCCATCTACGAGCAGTACTTC
.	TRBJ1-2	TRBV6-5	.	CASSHSFVDGYTF	TGTGCCAGCAGTCACTCCTTCGTGGATGGCTACACCTTC
.	TRBJ2-3	TRBV7-9	.	CASGTWGGTDTQYF	TGTGCCAGCGGTACTTGGGGGGGCACAGATACGCAGTATTTT
.	TRBJ2-2	TRBV5-1	TRBD1	CASSLLDREVFNTGELFF	TGCGCCAGCAGCCTACTGGACAGGGAGGTATTCAACACCGGGGAGCTGTTTTTT
.	TRBJ2-7	TRBV7-9	TRBD1	CASSLGGTGSDEQYF	TGTGCCAGCAGCTTAGGTGGGACAGGGTCTGACGAGCAGTACTTC
.	TRBJ2-2	TRBV18	.	CASSPLDIANTGELFF	TGTGCCAGCTCACCACTGGACATCGCGAACACCGGGGAGCTGTTTTTT
once	TRBJ1-5	TRBV5-6	.	CASSSLSERGGNQPQHF	TGTGCCAGCAGCTCTTTATCGGAAAGGGGTGGTAATCAGCCCCAGCATTTT
.	TRBJ2-7	TRBV30	.	CAWGPSSLEQYF	TGTGCCTGGGGCCCAAGCTCCCTCGAGCAGTACTTC
.	TRBJ2-2	TRBV5-1	.	CASSVEGTYKGTGELFF	TGCGCCAGCAGCGTAGAAGGGACATATAAGGGTACCGGGGAGCTGTTTTTT
.	TRBJ2-7	TRBV2	.	CASNGDLSYEQYF	TGTGCCAGCAACGGGGACCTCTCCTACGAGCAGTACTTC